This is a list of T cell receptor beta chains from one sample in a study of identical twins. MiXCR was run by TCRdb on the 5' RACE reads, yielding one entry per CDR3 protein. The data show 1,800,000 or so distinct CDR3 sequences, under 35% seen once. The source material was cord blood. The receptor source for this set is a newborn girl in good health. Both conserved end residues are part of each CDR3. The D gene is left open where the match is weak. A clone size is listed for some rows: how often the clone was seen (once, few, many), or a class if it is expanded.

abundance	v_gene	j_gene	d_gene	CDR3aa
NA	TRBV30	TRBJ2-5	NA	CAWSVKTDSYNEQYF
NA	TRBV27	TRBJ1-2	NA	CASAEDRRYGYTF
few	TRBV7-9	TRBJ1-4	NA	CASSLQGTFATNEKLFF
NA	TRBV6-1	TRBJ1-5	NA	CAGNQGDQPQHF
NA	TRBV9	TRBJ1-2	TRBD1	CASSVRDRGFYTF
many	TRBV29-1	TRBJ2-3	TRBD2	CSVVAGLAGTDTQYF
once	TRBV11-2	NA	NA	CASSTLKVVAETQYF
few	TRBV27	TRBJ2-3	NA	CASKESVGLTYTDTQYF
many	TRBV10-3	TRBJ2-7	TRBD1	CAILTGTYEQYF
few	TRBV13	NA	TRBD1	CASSAPRGPFSYEQYF
few	TRBV7-2	TRBJ2-4	TRBD1	CASSLRRDRGRSKNIQYF
once	TRBV7-9	NA	NA	CASSSIPGARYEQYF
few	TRBV7-9	TRBJ2-7	TRBD2	CASSEKSGRTYEQYF
NA	TRBV6-1	TRBJ2-5	TRBD2	CASSGQILAGVWQETQYF
NA	TRBV4-1	TRBJ2-7	TRBD2	CASSRYRVAGVRNEQYF
few	TRBV28	TRBJ2-7	NA	CASRTPAGSYEQYF
once	TRBV5-6	NA	NA	CASSAGRGPYNEQYF
few	TRBV9	TRBJ1-5	NA	CASSVGKGGQPQHF
NA	TRBV27	TRBJ1-2	NA	CASSSYPTGSYGYTF
many	TRBV29-1	TRBJ1-2	NA	CSAGKDYGYTF
NA	TRBV7-9	TRBJ2-7	NA	CASSLSGNSYEQYF
few	TRBV20-1	TRBJ2-1	NA	CSAGGAYEQFF
NA	TRBV20-1	TRBJ2-3	TRBD2	CSATQRLANTDTQYF
NA	TRBV4-1	TRBJ2-1	TRBD2	CASSPLGLAHNEQFF
few	TRBV10-3	TRBJ1-2	NA	CAIRQGEGGYTF
NA	TRBV7-2	TRBJ1-5	TRBD1	CASTGTVNSNQPQHF
NA	TRBV7-2	TRBJ2-2	NA	CASSPSAGTGELFF
NA	TRBV3-1	TRBJ1-1	TRBD1	CASSPGTVMNTEAFF
many	TRBV27	TRBJ2-7	NA	CASSLGLTSYEQYF
NA	TRBV18	TRBJ1-2	TRBD1	CASSPPGRGPYGYTF
few	TRBV28	TRBJ1-4	NA	CASSLTGQTNEKLFF
NA	TRBV24-1	TRBJ2-1	NA	CATSDRHSGSYNGQFF
few	TRBV10-3	TRBJ2-7	TRBD2	CAITGLAYNEQYF
NA	TRBV6-1	TRBJ2-3	NA	CASSDRPHPSDTQYF
NA	TRBV4-1	TRBJ2-1	NA	CASSQGLPWFNEQFF
once	TRBV7-9	TRBJ2-3	NA	CASSLLSDFGASTDTQYF
few	TRBV6-1	TRBJ2-3	TRBD2	CASTSIAGVGTDTQYF
NA	TRBV15	TRBJ2-1	TRBD1	CATSRDFQGAREQFF
NA	TRBV20-1	NA	NA	CSARDLPAWRRAETQYF
NA	TRBV28	NA	NA	CAGSPLLPSYEQYF
NA	TRBV10-3	TRBJ2-3	TRBD1	CAISDPRGQARDTQYF